The present T cell receptor (beta chain) was sequenced within a study of metastatic and nonmetastatic thyroid tumors. Study background: Both malignant and benign thyroid patients supplied peripheral blood and tumor or nodule tissue samples, across which the repertoires of these patients were then compared.

Under the authors' procedure: CDR3 differences across clinicopathological groups were used to build a distant-metastasis classifier for papillary thyroid cancer. TCRdb reanalyzed the PCR reads via MiXCR. TCRdb's processing, not the authors', yielded these V and J calls. The top ten clones hold under 20% of a sample with approximately 8,200 clones, over 25% of them seen once. The trim removed 5 bases at V and 4 bases at J, leaving 10 bases unmatched. The CDR3 has 16 residues. Germline-derived CDR1 and CDR2 are MDHEN and SYDVKM. Patients had received no treatment of any kind before thyroid surgery. The V call is TRBV28, the J call TRBJ2-5; 10 nucleotides align to TRBD1. The specimen sequenced was adjacent normal tissue. The TCR comes from a female donor with papillary thyroid cancer or a benign thyroid nodule (not recorded which). Some clones in this sample may be carry-over from other donors' samples. CDR3 nucleotides: TGTGCCAGCAGTATCCCGGGACAGGGGTCTGGAGAGACCCAGTACTTC. Encoded protein: CASSIPGQGSGETQYF.